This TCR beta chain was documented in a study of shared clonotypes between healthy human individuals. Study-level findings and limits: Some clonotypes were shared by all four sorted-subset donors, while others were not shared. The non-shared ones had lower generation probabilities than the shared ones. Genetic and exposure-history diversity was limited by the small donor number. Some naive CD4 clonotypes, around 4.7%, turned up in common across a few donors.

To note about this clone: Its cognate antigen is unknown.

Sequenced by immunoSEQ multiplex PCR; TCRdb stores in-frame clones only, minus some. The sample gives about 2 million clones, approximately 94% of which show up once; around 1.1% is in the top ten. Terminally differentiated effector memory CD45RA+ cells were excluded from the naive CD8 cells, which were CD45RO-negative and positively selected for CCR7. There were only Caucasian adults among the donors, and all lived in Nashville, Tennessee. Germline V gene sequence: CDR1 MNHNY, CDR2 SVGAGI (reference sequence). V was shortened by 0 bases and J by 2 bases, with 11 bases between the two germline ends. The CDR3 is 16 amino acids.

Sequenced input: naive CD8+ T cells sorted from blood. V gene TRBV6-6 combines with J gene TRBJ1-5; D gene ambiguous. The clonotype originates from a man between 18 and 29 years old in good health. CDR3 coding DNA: TGTGCCAGCAGTTACTCGATAGAGAGGGGCAATCAGCCCCAGCATTTT. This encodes CASSYSIERGNQPQHF.